The 3 T cell receptor beta chains reported below all come from one sample, sequenced in a study of blood T cell repertoires in COVID-19. Clones were read by immunoSEQ multiplex PCR, and TCRdb kept only the in-frame ones, dropping some. This sample has approximately 400,000 clones; 80% to 90% occur once, and the top ten carry approximately 1.2%. Sequencing was done on a sample of PBMCs or T cells enriched from blood (not recorded which). These TCRs come from a young man who had recovered from COVID-19.

This sequence joins TRBV12-3 or TRBV12-4 and TRBJ1-2; D unclear. Trimming pared 6 bases from V and 6 bases from J, leaving 14 bases between. The CDR3 spans 13 residues. The CDR3 reads CASRHLKTDGYTF. The DNA for the CDR3 is TGTGCCAGCAGGCACTTAAAAACCGATGGCTACACCTTC.

The chain carries TRBV6-2 or TRBV6-3 and TRBJ2-7; a weak D match, TRBD1 (6 bases). CDR1 is MNHEY, CDR2 SVGEGT, per germline. There are 14 residues in the CDR3. Trimming removed 6 bases at V and 0 bases at J, with 12 bases between. The CDR3 loop is CASSPHRDSYEQYF. The DNA of the CDR3 is TGTGCCAGCAGCCCCCACAGGGACTCCTACGAGCAGTACTTC.

This rearrangement joins TRBV5-1 to TRBJ2-7, with D possibly TRBD2 on 5 matching bases. Trimming left V 2 bases short and J 0 bases short, with 9 bases between. This CDR3 has 14 residues. Per the germline V gene, CDR1 is SGHRS and CDR2 is YFSETQ. CDR3 nucleotides: TGCGCCAGCAGCTTTGGACGGGACTCCTACGAGCAGTACTTC. Protein sequence: CASSFGRDSYEQYF.